The table lists the clone carrying this TCR beta chain with a few counts. No antigen is known for it. Germline assignment: CDR1 KGHSH and CDR2 LQKENI. V lost 3 bases to trimming and J lost 9 bases; unmatched junction nucleotides: 16. The CDR3 loop spans 18 amino acids. Treg sorting used a CD4+CD25+CD127-/low gate. After constant-region reverse-primer amplification, full-length variable regions underwent semi-nested PCR with Nested Universal Primer A. TCRdb re-called the 5' RACE reads with MiXCR, one entry per CDR3 protein. The sample comprises 50,000 to 65,000 distinct CDR3 sequences, about 20% of which are singletons, and 3.2% rests with the top ten. Study-wide results and limits: Tumor memory CD4+ T cell TCR gene usage clustered with blood and lymph node memory CD4+ cells and lymph node naive CD4+ cells. Tumor Tregs overlapped most with tumor, then blood, naive CD4+ cells. Whole repertoires were not studied in the larger cohort, only one V-J beta rearrangement.

Sequenced input: tumor-infiltrating Tregs sorted from the breast tumor. The chain combines TRBV18 with TRBJ1-6; TRBD1 matches 8 bases. This clonotype originated in a female donor with breast cancer. The CDR3 DNA reads TGTGCCAGCTCACCGTGGGGACAGGACCCCAGGAGGACTTCACCCCTCCACTTT. Its translation: CASSPWGQDPRRTSPLHF.